This TCR beta chain was sequenced for a study of PD-L1 blockade in urothelial cancer. On the study more broadly: Blood drawn 3 weeks (second dose) and 6 weeks after treatment start was analyzed.

Sample time point: peripheral blood 6 weeks after treatment start. Disease in patients was locally advanced or metastatic urothelial carcinoma. Pretreatment sampling and on-treatment sampling together yielded between 1 and 8 samples for each patient. The investigators introduced synthetic TCR analog templates into each PCR as spikes. TCRdb's copy holds only in-frame clones and misses some; the assay was immunoSEQ multiplex PCR. This table holds about 45,000 clones, about four fifths found once. This CDR3 comprises 14 residues. This receptor was obtained from a man between 60 and 75 years old with urothelial cancer. J is TRBJ1-1 and V is TRBV12-2. TRBV12-2 is a pseudogene. Here the sequenced sample was PBMCs, taken around atezolizumab (anti-PD-L1) treatment. CDR3 coding DNA: TGTGCAAGTCGCCTTACAGGGAGGGGCACTGAAGCTTTCTTT. This codes for CASRLTGRGTEAFF.